The entry that follows covers one TCR beta chain sequence. Its antigen remains unknown. This entry is derived from a study of blood T cells in healthy people across ages. General study points: The study found more naive CD4+ cells and higher diversity in long-lived than aged donors.

A second PCR of 7 to 11 cycles used a sample-barcoded 5' primer and a J-beta primer mix. TCRdb reprocessed the 5' RACE reads via MiXCR and lists one record per CDR3 protein. The table shows around 1,800,000 distinct CDR3 sequences, with 30% to 40% occurring only once. The CDR3 consists of 15 residues. The V end was cut by 0 bases, the J end by 1 base, with 7 bases between. Germline V gene sequence: CDR1 SGHRS, CDR2 YFSETQ. The chain employs TRBV5-1 and TRBJ2-2; D not resolved. What was sequenced was blood. This clonotype was sampled from a human donor in good health. CDR3 sequence reads: CASSLDPENTGELFF. CDR3 nucleotides: TGCGCCAGCAGCTTGGACCCAGAGAACACCGGGGAGCTGTTTTTT.